The text below deals with one T cell receptor (beta chain). Antigen: not known. This record belongs to a study of human T cells and chemical hapten exposure. Study outcomes and limitations: DPC sensitization left the count of TCRs above 1 in 1000 unchanged.

TCRdb recomputed calls from the RACE reads with MiXCR, one row per CDR3 protein. This sample has more than 80,000 distinct CDR3 sequences; under 14% occur once, and the top ten carry 2.5% to 4%. CDR1 and CDR2 (germline): SGHTA, FQGNSA. The CDR3 extends over 17 amino acids. J lost 4 bases, V lost 1 base, and 11 bases had no gene match. Specified time point: pre-sensitization, week 0. Treatment meaning: therapeutic diphenylcyclopropenone sensitization with weekly scalp DPC. The chain uses TRBV7-2 and TRBJ2-5; 8 bases align to TRBD2. The TCR was taken from a woman aged 55-69 years with alopecia areata. Some clones in this sample may be carry-over from other donors' samples. The input for sequencing was whole blood, taken in connection with sensitization to the hapten diphenylcyclopropenone (DPC). The CDR3, as DNA: TGTGCCAGCAGCTTAGGTCTTTTGAGCGGGGGAAGAGAGACCCAGTACTTC. Translating gives CASSLGLLSGGRETQYF.